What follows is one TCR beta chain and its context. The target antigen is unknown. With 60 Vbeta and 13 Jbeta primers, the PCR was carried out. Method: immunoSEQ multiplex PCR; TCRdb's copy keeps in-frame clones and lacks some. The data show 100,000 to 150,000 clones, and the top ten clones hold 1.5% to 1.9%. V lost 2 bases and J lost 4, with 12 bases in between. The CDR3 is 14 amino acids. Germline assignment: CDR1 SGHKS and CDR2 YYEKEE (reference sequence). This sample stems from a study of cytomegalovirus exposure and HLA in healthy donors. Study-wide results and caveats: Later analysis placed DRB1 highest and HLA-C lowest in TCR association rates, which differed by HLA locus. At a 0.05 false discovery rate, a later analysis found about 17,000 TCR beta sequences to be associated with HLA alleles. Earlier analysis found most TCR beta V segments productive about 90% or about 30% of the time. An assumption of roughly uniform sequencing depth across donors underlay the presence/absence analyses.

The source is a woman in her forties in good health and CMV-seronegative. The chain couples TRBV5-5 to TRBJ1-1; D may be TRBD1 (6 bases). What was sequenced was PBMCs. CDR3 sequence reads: CASSFDRWGTEAFF. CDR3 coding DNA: TGTGCCAGCAGCTTTGACAGGTGGGGCACTGAAGCTTTCTTT.